The clone carrying this TCR beta chain was counted at least ten times. This sample was taken from a study of regulatory T cells in long-lasting Graves disease. Study-level information: Duration of antithyroid drug therapy among newly diagnosed Graves' patients was under 3 months.

For TCR beta, libraries came from iRepertoire HTBI primers and Arm-PCR of CDR3 regions. From the multiplex PCR reads, TCRdb called clonotypes with MiXCR, one entry per CDR3 protein. The profile shows some 460,000 distinct CDR3 sequences, around 15% of them singletons. The time point was: newly diagnosed GD, antithyroid drugs for less than 3 months. Extracted PBMC RNA gave rise to the TCR library. V trimming: 6 bases; J trimming: 4 bases; junction bases outside the gene matches: 3. This CDR3 has 14 amino acids. Per germline, CDR1 LGHDT and CDR2 YNNKEL (reference sequence). The same specimen was also included in a second study, on T cells in Graves' hyperthyroidism and ophthalmopathy.

The chain links TRBV3-1 to TRBJ1-5, with TRBD1 matching 10 bases. Sample: peripheral blood mononuclear cells (PBMCs), taken at new diagnosis, from a patient treated with antithyroid drugs. The sequence derives from a man aged 35-49 years with Graves disease. CDR3 amino acids: CASRGTGVNQPQHF. In DNA, the CDR3 is TGTGCCAGCAGAGGGACAGGGGTTAATCAGCCCCAGCATTTT.